This TCR beta chain was found in a study of OX40 agonist ivuxolimab in advanced cancers. Germline V CDR1 and CDR2: GTSNPN, SVGIG (reference sequence). Trimming removed 0 bases at V and 2 bases at J, with 12 bases between. The CDR3 loop spans 15 amino acids. Sequencing used immunoSEQ multiplex PCR; TCRdb keeps in-frame clones, though not all of them. Here the sample spans about 96,000 clones, approximately 80% being singletons. The clonotype was recovered from an adult with an advanced solid tumor such as melanoma, head and neck, liver or kidney cancer. Sequencing used CD4+ or CD8+ T cells sorted from blood, obtained in a trial of the OX40 agonist ivuxolimab. The chain has TRBV30 and TRBJ2-3; D ambiguous. CDR3 loop: CAWSVSPKLTDTQYF. DNA of the CDR3: TGTGCCTGGAGTGTATCTCCTAAACTCACAGATACGCAGTATTTT.